This entry lists 6 T cell receptor beta chains sequenced from one sample in a study of T cell repertoires in cytomegalovirus infection (dated by TCRdb to about 2019). The label giving this sample's treatment or condition can be read as: in vitro stimulation with specific CMV peptide epitopes to enrich CMV-specific T cells. Their target antigens are unknown. The sequencing machine was an Illumina HiSeq 1500. TCRdb cleaned the public reads at Q25 with fastp, built clones with MiXCR and kept in-frame beta chains. Every entry covers one CDR3 protein and lists the most common genes and DNA from its rows. A total of 700,000 to 850,000 distinct CDR3 sequences appear in this sample, about 31% of them only once. The leading ten clones occupy around 12% of the sample. Source: cultured CD8+ T cells from PBMCs, taken from culture after CMV antigen stimulation. The receptor source for this set is a human donor in good health (CMV status not recorded). Some clones in this sample may be carry-over from other donors' samples.

The CDR3 spells CASSEILSGRYEQYV. CDR3 in DNA: TGTGCCAGCAGTGAAATCTTAAGTGGAAGGTACGAGCAGTACGTC. The chain joins TRBV6-1 to TRBJ2-7; D not certain. Germline CDR1 reads MNHNS; CDR2 reads SASEGT. V was shortened by 2 bases and J by 4 bases, with 15 bases between the two germline ends. The CDR3 is 15 residues long.

Ten or more counts support this clonotype. This chain uses TRBV7-6 with TRBJ2-3, with TRBD2 as a possible D gene (6 bases). This CDR3 contains 17 residues. Germline lookup yields CDR1 SGHVS and CDR2 FNYEAQ. V was shortened by 0 bases and J by 4 bases, with 17 bases between the two germline ends. The CDR3 DNA reads as TGTGCCAGCAGCTTAGCCGGGGGAGCAGAGCGGTCAGATACGCAGTATTTT. This codes for CASSLAGGAERSDTQYF.

This clonotype was counted between two and nine times. The chain couples TRBV5-5 to TRBJ1-1, with 7 bases aligning to TRBD1. This CDR3 has 14 residues. The J segment lost 1 base and the V segment lost 5 bases, leaving 5 bases of the junction unmatched. CDR1 and CDR2 (germline): SGHKS, YYEKEE (reference sequence). The CDR3 reads CASRPGTENTEAFF. CDR3 nucleotide sequence: TGTGCCAGCAGACCCGGGACAGAGAACACTGAAGCTTTCTTT.

This chain connects TRBV29-1 to TRBJ1-1, with a possible D match to TRBD1 (5 bases). The CDR3 totals 12 residues. V lost 4 bases and J 3 bases, leaving 9 bases between the germline ends. Germline lookup yields CDR1 SQVTM and CDR2 ANQGSEA. CDR3 nucleotides: TGCAGCGTTGCTTGGGGGTACACTGAAGCTTTCTTT. Amino acid sequence: CSVAWGYTEAFF.

The chain is built from TRBV7-9 and TRBJ2-1; possibly TRBD2 for D (6 bases). Germline lookup yields CDR1 SEHNR and CDR2 FQNEAQ (reference sequence). The CDR3 consists of 14 residues. V dropped 10 bases and J dropped 0 bases, with 13 bases sitting between them. Here the CDR3 DNA reads TGTGCCACGCATGGGGGGAGCTCCTACAATGAGCAGTTCTTC. Translating it yields CATHGGSSYNEQFF.

This clonotype was found a few times. The V gene is TRBV5-1, the J gene TRBJ2-4; no definite D call. CDR3 length: 16 residues. The V end lost 0 bases, the J end lost 0 bases, and 10 bases lay between the germline ends. CDR1 and CDR2 (germline): SGHRS, YFSETQ. The DNA for the CDR3 is TGCGCCAGCAGCTTGGGCCAGTCTCTAGCCAAAAACATTCAGTACTTC. It codes for CASSLGQSLAKNIQYF.